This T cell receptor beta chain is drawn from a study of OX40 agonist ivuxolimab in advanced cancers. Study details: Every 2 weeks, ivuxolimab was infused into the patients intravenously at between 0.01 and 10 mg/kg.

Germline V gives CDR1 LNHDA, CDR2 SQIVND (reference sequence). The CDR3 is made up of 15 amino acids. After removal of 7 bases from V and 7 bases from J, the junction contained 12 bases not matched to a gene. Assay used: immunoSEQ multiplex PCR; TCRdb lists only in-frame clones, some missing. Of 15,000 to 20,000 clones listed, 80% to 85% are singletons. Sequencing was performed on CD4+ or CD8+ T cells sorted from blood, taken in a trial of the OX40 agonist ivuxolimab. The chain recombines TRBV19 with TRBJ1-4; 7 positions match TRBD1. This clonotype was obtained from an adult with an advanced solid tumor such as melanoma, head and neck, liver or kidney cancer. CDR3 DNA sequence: TGTGCCAGTACCTCAACCGACAGGGTGGTTGAAAAACTGTTTTTT. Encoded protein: CASTSTDRVVEKLFF.